What follows are 32 T cell receptor beta chains derived from one specimen sequenced in a study of blood T cell repertoires in COVID-19. The table came from immunoSEQ multiplex PCR; TCRdb's copy has only in-frame clones and leaves some out. Of fewer than 70,000 clones listed, 88% were seen once; the top ten hold almost 4%. Sequencing input: peripheral blood. All receptors derive from a human donor in a cohort sampled during active COVID-19.

The genes are TRBV2 and TRBJ2-7; no reliable D call. Germline V lookup: CDR1 SNHLY, CDR2 FYNNEI. The ends were cut back, 6 bases at V and 3 bases at J, with 12 bases in the middle. This CDR3 is built from 13 residues. The CDR3 nucleotides read TGTGCCAGCAGCCCGACTCAAGACTACGAGCAGTACTTC. It yields the protein CASSPTQDYEQYF.

J is TRBJ1-4 and V is TRBV7-2, with 9 nucleotides matching TRBD1. The germline V gene encodes CDR1 SGHTA and CDR2 FQGNSA. The CDR3 loop spans 15 amino acids. V lost 5 bases to trimming and J lost 5 bases; unmatched junction nucleotides: 6. The CDR3 loop reads CASSQGQGENEKLFF. The CDR3 DNA reads as TGTGCCAGCAGCCAGGGACAGGGCGAAAATGAAAAACTGTTTTTT. Combining the CDR3 with reference TRBV7-2 and TRBJ1-4 gives the whole variable domain GAGVSQSPSNKVTEKGKDVELRCDPISGHTALYWYRQSLGQGLEFLIYFQGNSAPDKSGLPSDRFSAERTGGSVSTLTIQRTQQEDSAVYLCASSQGQGENEKLFFGSGTQLSVL.

The V call is TRBV7-2, the J call TRBJ1-2; TRBD1 matches at 10 bases. This CDR3 has 15 residues. V trimming: 1 base; J trimming: 7 bases; junction bases outside the gene matches: 6. CDR1 and CDR2 from the germline V gene are SGHTA and FQGNSA. The CDR3 bases are TGTGCCAGCAGCTTAGTACCGGGACAGGGGAGTGGCTACACCTTC. The encoded protein is CASSLVPGQGSGYTF.

The J gene is TRBJ2-1, the V gene TRBV6-2 or TRBV6-3; D might be TRBD1 (5 bases). The CDR3 sequence is 14 residues long. The V and J ends lost 5 bases and 0 bases respectively, with 8 bases between them. Per germline, CDR1 MNHEY and CDR2 SVGEGT. CDR3: CASSPRVSYNEQFF. The CDR3 DNA sequence: TGTGCCAGCAGTCCCAGGGTCTCCTACAATGAGCAGTTCTTC.

This clone was found a few times. V usage is TRBV19 and J usage is TRBJ2-7, with D unclear. V gave up 3 bases and J gave up 2 bases, with 14 bases separating them. Germline V lookup: CDR1 LNHDA, CDR2 SQIVND (reference sequence). This CDR3 comprises 15 residues. This chain's CDR3 is CASSIWLAGAYEQYF. In DNA, the CDR3 is TGTGCCAGTAGTATTTGGTTGGCTGGAGCCTACGAGCAGTACTTC.

CDR3 in DNA: TGTGCCAGCTCACCACTCGCCAGGGGGCTCGGGGGCTATTATGGCTACACCTTC. Encoded protein: CASSPLARGLGGYYGYTF. The rearrangement uses TRBV18 and TRBJ1-2; 8 nucleotides line up with TRBD1. The CDR3 runs 18 residues. V was clipped by 1 base and J by 5 bases; unmatched bases: 15. The germline gives CDR1 KGHSH, CDR2 LQKENI.

This chain links TRBV18 with TRBJ1-1; maybe TRBD1 (6 bases). CDR1 is KGHSH, CDR2 LQKENI, per germline. This CDR3 is built from 15 residues. V lost 5 bases and J lost 0, with 13 bases in between. DNA for the CDR3: TGTGCCAGCTCAACCCGGACAGAGATGAACACTGAAGCTTTCTTT. As protein: CASSTRTEMNTEAFF.

V and J are TRBV9 and TRBJ1-2; possible D gene TRBD1, 5 bases. The V gene's germline CDR1 is SGDLS and CDR2 YYNGEE. The CDR3 sequence is 14 residues long. V dropped 4 bases and J dropped 5 bases, with 15 bases sitting between them. Written as DNA, the CDR3 is TGTGCCAGCAGCCCCGGGACTCTCAAGTATGGCTACACCTTC. It translates to CASSPGTLKYGYTF.

The chain has TRBV10-3 and TRBJ2-7, with 7 nucleotides matching TRBD1. CDR1 is ENHRY and CDR2 is SYGVKD in the germline V gene. J lost 4 bases, V lost 8 bases, and 11 bases had no gene match. The CDR3 has 14 amino acids. The CDR3 loop is CAISKETGSYEQYF. DNA for the CDR3: TGTGCCATCTCAAAAGAGACAGGGTCGTACGAGCAGTACTTC.

The CDR3 loop is CASSQDQVRGLDGYTF. CDR3 in DNA: TGCGCCAGCAGCCAAGATCAGGTCAGGGGATTAGATGGCTACACCTTC. The rearrangement uses TRBV4-3 and TRBJ1-2; TRBD1 is a possible D gene (6 bases). The germline V gene has CDR1 LGHNA and CDR2 YSLEER. V shed 0 bases and J shed 6 bases, with 17 bases lying between them. This CDR3 comprises 16 residues.

The chain recombines TRBV28 with TRBJ2-7, with D perhaps matching TRBD1 (5 bases). V shed 10 bases and J shed 6 bases, with 16 bases lying between them. Germline V gene data show CDR1 as MDHEN and CDR2 as SYDVKM. This CDR3 has 12 amino acids. The chain's CDR3 is CAILNRYSEQYF. For the CDR3, the DNA is TGTGCCATCTTAAACAGGTACTCCGAGCAGTACTTC.

The gene calls are TRBV5-1 and TRBJ2-1, with D possibly being TRBD2 (6 bases). Deletions cut 0 bases from V and 0 bases from J, with 16 bases between. The CDR3 runs to 18 residues. Germline V gene data show CDR1 as SGHRS and CDR2 as YFSETQ. The CDR3 loop reads CASSLGRGLTSSYNEQFF. As DNA, the CDR3 is TGCGCCAGCAGCTTGGGTAGGGGACTGACGAGCTCCTACAATGAGCAGTTCTTC. The full variable domain, rest sourced from reference TRBV5-1 and TRBJ2-1, is KAGVTQTPRYLIKTRGQQVTLSCSPISGHRSVSWYQQTPGQGLQFLFEYFSETQRNKGNFPGRFSGRQFSNSRSEMNVSTLELGDSALYLCASSLGRGLTSSYNEQFFGPGTRLTVL.

This clone appeared a single time. The V call is TRBV7-3, the J call TRBJ2-1; 8 bases fit TRBD2. CDR1 and CDR2 (germline): SGHTA, FQGTGA. V trimming: 5 bases; J trimming: 7 bases; junction bases outside the gene matches: 10. This CDR3 spans 15 amino acids. CDR3 amino acids: CASSPRRGGRNEQFF. The CDR3 bases are TGTGCCAGCAGCCCCCGCCGGGGCGGGAGGAATGAGCAGTTCTTC.

The genes are TRBV12-3 or TRBV12-4 and TRBJ1-1; TRBD1 aligns across 9 bases. The CDR3 sequence is 13 residues long. With 6 bases clipped from V and 8 bases from J, the junction kept 7 bases outside the gene matches. The chain's CDR3 is CASSENRGQEAFF. The CDR3 DNA sequence: TGTGCCAGCAGCGAAAACAGGGGGCAGGAAGCTTTCTTT.

The rearrangement uses TRBV7-2 and TRBJ2-6, with a weak D call TRBD2 (5 bases). Germline V lookup: CDR1 SGHTA, CDR2 FQGNSA. CDR3 size: 16 residues. V gave up 11 bases and J gave up 4 bases, with 21 bases separating them. The chain's CDR3 is CAGDPGFYAGANVLTF. The DNA of the CDR3 is TGTGCCGGAGACCCGGGATTCTACGCAGGGGCCAACGTCCTGACTTTC. Based on the CDR3 plus reference TRBV7-2 and TRBJ2-6, the full variable domain is GAGVSQSPSNKVTEKGKDVELRCDPISGHTALYWYRQSLGQGLEFLIYFQGNSAPDKSGLPSDRFSAERTGGSVSTLTIQRTQQEDSAVYLCAGDPGFYAGANVLTFGAGSRLTVL.

The rearrangement uses TRBV5-3 and TRBJ1-5; TRBD1 is a possible D gene (5 bases). TRBV5-3 is known as an ORF, though its function is uncertain. The V end lost 0 bases, the J end lost 0 bases, and 7 bases lay between the germline ends. This CDR3 is built from 15 residues. This CDR3 is CARSLDRSSNQPQHF. The DNA of the CDR3 is TGTGCCAGAAGCTTGGACAGGTCTAGCAATCAGCCCCAGCATTTT.

The chain employs TRBV18 and TRBJ2-7, with 8 positions matching TRBD2. Germline CDR1 KGHSH, CDR2 LQKENI. The CDR3 runs to 14 residues. Trimming cost V 8 bases and J 5 bases; bases outside gene matches: 11. The CDR3 sequence: CASQVAGLQDEQYF. The CDR3 DNA follows: TGTGCCAGCCAAGTAGCGGGGTTGCAAGACGAGCAGTACTTC.

The chain uses TRBV19 and TRBJ2-5, with 14 bases fitting TRBD2. The CDR3 has 17 residues. Germline V CDR1 and CDR2: LNHDA, SQIVND (reference sequence). J gave up 5 bases and V 8 bases, and 13 bases lay outside the gene matches. CDR3 residues: CASAEPGLAGGEETQYF. As DNA, the CDR3 is TGTGCCAGTGCCGAACCTGGACTAGCGGGAGGTGAGGAGACCCAGTACTTC.

This chain connects TRBV7-9 to TRBJ2-7, with 9 positions matching TRBD2. CDR1 and CDR2 from the germline V gene are SEHNR and FQNEAQ (reference sequence). This CDR3 is 15 amino acids long. Germline trimming cut 5 bases from V and 4 bases from J; bases unmatched to any gene: 9. CDR3 DNA: TGTGCCAGCAGCGGGAGGGCTAGCGGGATTTACGAGCAGTACTTC. Its translation is CASSGRASGIYEQYF.

The rearrangement links TRBV7-8 to TRBJ1-5; TRBD1 is a possible D gene (5 bases). Germline CDR1 is SGHVS and CDR2 is FQNEAQ. This CDR3 is 17 amino acids long. V was shortened by 0 bases and J by 0 bases, with 12 bases between the two germline ends. The CDR3 DNA is TGTGCCAGCAGCTTAGCCCAGGGTAAATATAGCAATCAGCCCCAGCATTTT. Protein: CASSLAQGKYSNQPQHF.

The CDR3 spells CASSQGYEQYF. As DNA, the CDR3 is TGTGCCAGCAGTCAGGGCTACGAGCAGTACTTC. V and J are TRBV13 and TRBJ2-7; TRBD1 might be the D (5 bases). V lost 6 bases and J lost 3, with 6 bases in between. This CDR3 region has 11 residues. Germline V gene data show CDR1 as PRHDT and CDR2 as FYEKMQ (reference sequence).

This chain connects TRBV7-9 to TRBJ2-7; D unresolved. The ends were cut back, 1 base at V and 7 bases at J, with 8 bases in the middle. From germline, CDR1 is SEHNR and CDR2 FQNEAQ (reference sequence). The CDR3 sequence is 12 residues long. The chain's CDR3 is CASSLGPEEQYF. CDR3 in DNA: TGTGCCAGCAGCTTAGGGCCGGAGGAGCAGTACTTC.

Notes on this clone: At one of its ends the junction is not consistent with the germline gene, which may arise from a read error. The chain uses TRBV14 and TRBJ2-5; no firm D call. The CDR3 spans 13 residues. Germline V CDR1 and CDR2: SGHDN, FVKESK. CDR3: CASSQGVFGQLNF. The CDR3 nucleotides are TGTGCCAGCAGCCAAGGAGTGTTTGGGCAACTGAACTTC.

The V and J genes are TRBV19 and TRBJ2-7, with 9 bases identical to TRBD1. CDR3 size: 14 residues. V trimming: 3 bases; J trimming: 3 bases; junction bases outside the gene matches: 3. Germline V gene data show CDR1 as LNHDA and CDR2 as SQIVND (reference sequence). The CDR3 region has the DNA TGTGCCAGTAGTATGGGGGACAGGGACTACGAGCAGTACTTC. It is translated as CASSMGDRDYEQYF.

This clone was seen only a few times. The gene calls are TRBV5-4 and TRBJ1-5; tentative D call: TRBD1 (5 bases). This CDR3 is built from 15 residues. Trimming left V 0 bases short and J 1 base short, with 8 bases between. Germline lookup yields CDR1 SGHNT and CDR2 YYREEE (reference sequence). DNA of the CDR3: TGTGCCAGCAGCTTGGAGCCAGGGAGCAATCAGCCCCAGCATTTT. This gives the protein CASSLEPGSNQPQHF.

The chain joins TRBV6-5 to TRBJ2-3; unclear D gene. Trimming took 4 bases from V and 0 from J, leaving 8 bases between them. The CDR3 sequence is 14 residues long. Germline V gives CDR1 MNHEY, CDR2 SVGAGI. The CDR3 sequence: CASSSTLSTDTQYF. The DNA for the CDR3 is TGTGCCAGCAGTTCGACACTTAGCACAGATACGCAGTATTTT.

This clone was counted between two and nine times. The genes are TRBV19 and TRBJ1-2; no definite D call. The CDR3 extends over 13 amino acids. Germline loops: CDR1 LNHDA, CDR2 SQIVND (reference sequence). V gave up 5 bases and J gave up 1 base, with 8 bases separating them. CDR3 sequence reads: CASSQEGNYGYTF. CDR3 in DNA: TGTGCCAGTAGTCAAGAGGGTAACTATGGCTACACCTTC.

This rearrangement joins TRBV4-3 to TRBJ1-4, with D hard to call. This CDR3 contains 18 residues. Germline V CDR1 and CDR2: LGHNA, YSLEER. V was pared by 0 bases and J by 1 base, with 15 bases between. CDR3 nucleotides: TGCGCCAGCAGCCAAGAGATACGGGATGCCTTAACTAATGAAAAACTGTTTTTT. Its protein is CASSQEIRDALTNEKLFF.

The chain links TRBV19 to TRBJ1-5; D ambiguous. This CDR3 comprises 14 residues. The germline CDR1 and CDR2 sequences are LNHDA and SQIVND (reference sequence). V was pared by 3 bases and J by 1 base, with 7 bases between. In DNA form, the CDR3 reads TGTGCCAGTAGTATCCTCGCGAGCAATCAGCCCCAGCATTTT. Protein product: CASSILASNQPQHF.

The chain employs TRBV7-6 and TRBJ2-2; maybe TRBD2 (6 bases). The CDR3 spans 15 residues. CDR1 SGHVS and CDR2 FNYEAQ come from the germline V gene. V lost 5 bases, J lost 7 bases, and 17 bases lay in between. CDR3 DNA sequence: TGTGCCAGCAGCCATACTAGCACTTCGGGCGGGGAGCTGTTTTTT. Protein sequence: CASSHTSTSGGELFF.

The chain combines TRBV28 with TRBJ1-1; 9 positions agree with TRBD1. With V trimmed by 6 bases and J by 10 bases, 9 bases remained unmatched. CDR1 and CDR2 from the germline V gene are MDHEN and SYDVKM. The CDR3 runs 13 residues. CDR3 residues: CASSPGQGPTAFF. The CDR3, as DNA: TGTGCCAGCAGCCCGGGACAGGGACCAACAGCTTTCTTT.

The chain employs TRBV4-2 and TRBJ1-3; a possible D gene is TRBD1 (6 bases). This CDR3 is built from 16 residues. CDR1 is LGHNA, CDR2 YNFKEQ, per germline. V lost 3 bases and J 0 bases, leaving 12 bases between the germline ends. The CDR3 sequence is CASSHLQGISGNTIYF. CDR3 bases: TGTGCCAGCAGCCACCTGCAGGGGATCTCTGGAAACACCATATATTTT.